The 29 T cell receptor beta chains in this list originate from one sample, sequenced in a study of T-cell reconstitution after alpha-beta-depleted transplantation in children. For TCRbeta, the library was prepared with unique molecular identifiers. TCRdb analysed the PCR reads with MiXCR anew, one entry per CDR3 protein. The top ten clones hold more than 5.5% of a sample with some 200,000 distinct CDR3 sequences, approximately 6.3% of them seen once. Specimen: PBMCs, collected before TCRalphabeta/CD19-depleted stem cell transplant. These receptors were taken from a boy younger than 10 with acute lymphoblastic leukemia, due to receive a stem cell transplant.

In this sample, this clonotype turned up a few times. In DNA form, the CDR3 reads TGTGCCAGCAGTAAATCCGGACTAGCGGGGTCTGGGGCCAACGTCCTGACTTTC. Translation gives CASSKSGLAGSGANVLTF. The chain has TRBV12-3 or TRBV12-4 and TRBJ2-6; 12 nucleotides align to TRBD2. The CDR3 extends over 18 amino acids. V gave up 5 bases and J gave up 1 base; unmatched junction bases: 6.

Only a few counts were recorded for this clonotype. This chain uses TRBV12-3 or TRBV12-4 with TRBJ2-3; no reliable D call. The CDR3 extends over 14 amino acids. V lost 0 bases and J lost 2, with 6 bases in between. This CDR3 is CASSLAPLTDTQYF. As DNA, the CDR3 is TGTGCCAGCAGTTTAGCGCCCCTCACAGATACGCAGTATTTT.

J is TRBJ1-6 and V is TRBV6-2 or TRBV6-3, with 8 bases matching TRBD1. This CDR3 spans 20 amino acids. V shed 4 bases and J 8 bases; nucleotides not matched to a gene: 22. Germline-derived CDR1 and CDR2 are MNHEY and SVGEGT. The CDR3 loop reads CASSFRIRLSGTGPYSPLHF. Here the CDR3 DNA reads TGTGCCAGCAGTTTCCGAATCCGACTATCCGGGACAGGACCATATTCACCCCTCCACTTT.

This clonotype was recorded at least ten times. The rearrangement uses TRBV7-2 and TRBJ2-1; 8 bases match TRBD2. Germline V gene sequence: CDR1 SGHTA, CDR2 FQGNSA. The CDR3 contains 16 residues. Trimming cost V 4 bases and J 6 bases; bases outside gene matches: 11. The CDR3 loop is CASSYSGGSPVNEQFF. The CDR3 DNA reads as TGTGCCAGCAGCTACAGCGGGGGCTCCCCCGTCAATGAGCAGTTCTTC. The full variable domain, rest sourced from reference TRBV7-2 and TRBJ2-1, is GAGVSQSPSNKVTEKGKDVELRCDPISGHTALYWYRQSLGQGLEFLIYFQGNSAPDKSGLPSDRFSAERTGGSVSTLTIQRTQQEDSAVYLCASSYSGGSPVNEQFFGPGTRLTVL.

This clonotype was detected many times. This chain uses TRBV12-3 or TRBV12-4 with TRBJ2-5, with 9 bases fitting TRBD1. V was pared by 6 bases and J by 5 bases, with 4 bases of the junction left unmatched. The CDR3 sequence is 13 residues long. The CDR3 region has the DNA TGTGCCAGCAGGCGACAGGGGGAGGAGACCCAGTACTTC. Protein: CASRRQGEETQYF.

This clonotype was counted a few times. This rearrangement joins TRBV20-1 to TRBJ2-2; 10 positions match TRBD2. Trimming took 5 bases from V and 4 from J; bases not matched to a gene: 10. Germline assignment: CDR1 DFQATT and CDR2 SNEGSKA (reference sequence). CDR3 length: 16 residues. The CDR3 DNA reads TGCAGTGCTTCCCCTAGCGGGAGCGGAGGCACCGGGGAGCTGTTTTTT. Translated, it gives CSASPSGSGGTGELFF.

This clonotype is medium-sized (0.01 to 0.1%). The chain links TRBV20-1 to TRBJ2-5; no reliable D call. Germline CDR1 is DFQATT and CDR2 is SNEGSKA (reference sequence). Trimming cost V 0 bases and J 5 bases, with 4 bases left between them. The CDR3 spans 11 residues. Written as DNA, the CDR3 is TGCAGTGCTAGAGATGGGGAGACCCAGTACTTC. Residues: CSARDGETQYF.

This clonotype was recorded many times. V gene TRBV7-2 combines with J gene TRBJ1-4; D unclear. V was pared by 4 bases and J by 3 bases, with 12 bases between. Germline values: CDR1 SGHTA, CDR2 FQGNSA. CDR3 length: 15 residues. DNA of the CDR3: TGTGCCAGCAGCTCCTCTCGGTCCGCTAATGAAAAACTGTTTTTT. It specifies CASSSSRSANEKLFF.

This clonotype turned up a few times. V is TRBV28 and J is TRBJ2-1, with D perhaps TRBD2 (5 bases). V lost 5 bases and J lost 5, with 22 bases in between. Per the germline V gene, CDR1 is MDHEN and CDR2 is SYDVKM. This CDR3 is 17 amino acids long. CDR3 bases: TGTGCCAGCAGTCTGTCCCGGGGAGCGGAGAAGAACAATGAGCAGTTCTTC. Translated, it gives CASSLSRGAEKNNEQFF.

The V call is TRBV12-3 or TRBV12-4, the J call TRBJ1-1; the D gene is possibly TRBD1 (5 bases). V lost 6 bases to trimming and J lost 0 bases, with 11 bases between them. This CDR3 is built from 14 residues. The CDR3 here is CASSPDTLNTEAFF. CDR3 DNA sequence: TGTGCCAGCAGCCCGGACACCCTGAACACTGAAGCTTTCTTT.

This clonotype has a count of ten or more. The chain joins TRBV11-2 to TRBJ2-3, with D perhaps matching TRBD2 (6 bases). CDR1 and CDR2 from the germline V gene are SGHAT and FQNNGV. The CDR3 extends over 16 amino acids. The V end lost 6 bases, the J end lost 4 bases, and 20 bases lay between the germline ends. The CDR3 reads CASRPLAGKAADTQYF. As DNA, the CDR3 is TGTGCCAGCAGACCACTTGCGGGAAAGGCCGCAGATACGCAGTATTTT.

This clonotype appeared many times. The chain uses TRBV29-1 and TRBJ2-5; D is possibly TRBD1 (6 bases). Trimming took 5 bases from V and 4 from J, leaving 11 bases between them. CDR3 length: 12 amino acids. Germline V gene lookup returns CDR1 SQVTM and CDR2 ANQGSEA. CDR3 DNA: TGCAGCGTTTCCCCAGGGGCAGAGACCCAGTACTTC. Its translation is CSVSPGAETQYF.

This clonotype appeared a few times. The rearrangement uses TRBV19 and TRBJ1-1; no clear D gene. The ends were cut back, 3 bases at V and 0 bases at J, with 11 bases in the middle. The germline gives CDR1 LNHDA, CDR2 SQIVND (reference sequence). The CDR3 runs 15 residues. Here the CDR3 reads CASSIFFGVNTEAFF. CDR3 DNA: TGTGCCAGTAGTATTTTTTTTGGAGTGAACACTGAAGCTTTCTTT.

This clonotype was seen at least ten times. V is TRBV20-1 and J is TRBJ2-1, with 8 bases aligning to TRBD1. The germline gives CDR1 DFQATT, CDR2 SNEGSKA (reference sequence). The CDR3 length is 14 residues. J gave up 9 bases and V 5 bases, and 12 bases lay outside the gene matches. The CDR3: CSAEDRGWVGEQFF. CDR3 DNA sequence: TGCAGTGCTGAAGACAGGGGATGGGTCGGTGAGCAGTTCTTC.

This clonotype was picked up many times. This chain joins TRBV12-3 or TRBV12-4 and TRBJ1-5; D not certain. V dropped 7 bases and J dropped 9 bases, with 16 bases sitting between them. The CDR3 sequence is 13 residues long. CDR3 DNA sequence: TGTGCCAGCACTTACGGAGTAATAGGGCCCCAGCATTTT. The encoded protein is CASTYGVIGPQHF.

Ten or more counts support this clonotype. V is TRBV20-1 and J is TRBJ2-6; TRBD1 matches 9 bases. Trimming took 6 bases from V and 3 from J; bases not matched to a gene: 9. This CDR3 is 16 amino acids long. Germline loops: CDR1 DFQATT, CDR2 SNEGSKA (reference sequence). The CDR3 DNA sequence: TGCAGTGCCTCGACAGGGGGAGTTAGTGGGGCCAACGTCCTGACTTTC. Protein sequence: CSASTGGVSGANVLTF.

This clonotype appeared a few times. As DNA, the CDR3 is TGTGCCAGCAGCCACACATTCGGCGGATACAAAGAGACCCAGTACTTC. This sequence encodes CASSHTFGGYKETQYF. The rearrangement joins TRBV7-2 to TRBJ2-5; D remains ambiguous. V gave up 5 bases and J gave up 3 bases, with 19 bases separating them. The CDR3 runs 16 residues. Per the germline V gene, CDR1 is SGHTA and CDR2 is FQGNSA.

The sample holds many counts of this clonotype. This sequence joins TRBV27 and TRBJ1-5; no clear D. Germline CDR1 reads MNHEY; CDR2 reads SMNVEV (reference sequence). Trimming pared 3 bases from V and 4 bases from J, leaving 13 bases between. CDR3 length: 15 amino acids. In nucleotides, the CDR3 is TGTGCCAGCAGTTTCTCCGTTCCGGGAAATCAGCCCCAGCATTTT. Translated, it gives CASSFSVPGNQPQHF.

This clonotype was seen at least ten times. This chain connects TRBV29-1 to TRBJ2-5; D is unresolved. The V and J ends lost 4 bases and 2 bases respectively, with 8 bases between them. The CDR3 is 12 amino acids. CDR1 and CDR2 (germline): SQVTM, ANQGSEA. CDR3 bases: TGCAGCGTTGCCAGGATGCAAGAGACCCAGTACTTC. It is translated as CSVARMQETQYF.

This clonotype was counted between two and nine times. The chain is built from TRBV6-5 and TRBJ2-1; D unclear. The V and J ends lost 2 bases and 8 bases respectively, with 10 bases between them. CDR3 length: 13 amino acids. Germline V gene sequence: CDR1 MNHEY, CDR2 SVGAGI. The DNA for the CDR3 is TGTGCCAGCAGTTACCTGGGAAGCTATGAGCAGTTCTTC. Encoded protein: CASSYLGSYEQFF.

In its sample, this clonotype was seen many times. The rearrangement joins TRBV10-3 to TRBJ1-1; weak D call: TRBD1 (6 bases). Looked up from germline, CDR1 is ENHRY and CDR2 is SYGVKD. The CDR3 has 14 residues. Trimming stripped 0 bases from V and 8 bases from J, with 13 bases between. The CDR3 region is CAISESKLGGEAFF. The CDR3 region has the DNA TGTGCCATCAGTGAGTCGAAACTCGGGGGCGAAGCTTTCTTT.

This clonotype was seen only a few times. The CDR3 nucleotides read TGTGCCACCAGTGATTGGGGGACTAGCGGGGGTGCGACCCAGTACTTC. Translated: CATSDWGTSGGATQYF. The chain combines TRBV24-1 with TRBJ2-5; 14 bases agree with TRBD2. The CDR3 is made up of 16 amino acids. Germline V CDR1 and CDR2: KGHDR, SFDVKD. V dropped 2 bases and J dropped 7; count of bases not matched to a gene: 5.

This clonotype turned up a few times. This sequence joins TRBV29-1 and TRBJ2-5, with 8 bases lining up with TRBD1. Unmatched junction bases numbered 1, after V lost 2 bases and J lost 5 bases. The CDR3 is made up of 12 amino acids. Looked up from germline, CDR1 is SQVTM and CDR2 is ANQGSEA. The CDR3 is CSVEYRGETQYF. The CDR3 coding sequence is TGCAGCGTTGAATACAGGGGGGAGACCCAGTACTTC.

The J gene is TRBJ2-3, the V gene TRBV4-3; tentatively, D is TRBD1 (5 bases). The CDR3 covers 19 residues. Germline V gene lookup returns CDR1 LGHNA and CDR2 YSLEER. Deletions cut 1 base from V and 2 bases from J, with 22 bases between. The chain's CDR3 is CASSQALSIQQGYTDTQYF. In nucleotides, the CDR3 is TGCGCCAGCAGCCAAGCGCTCTCAATTCAGCAGGGATACACAGATACGCAGTATTTT.

This rearrangement joins TRBV14 to TRBJ1-2, with unresolved D. The CDR3 is made up of 14 amino acids. V was clipped by 1 base and J by 4 bases, with 10 bases between them. Germline-derived CDR1 and CDR2 are SGHDN and FVKESK. The CDR3 nucleotides read TGTGCCAGCAGCCAAGTCCTAGGATGCTATGGCTACACCTTC. This gives the protein CASSQVLGCYGYTF.

The genes are TRBV5-1 and TRBJ2-7; 9 bases are a match to TRBD1. This CDR3 region has 15 residues. J was trimmed by 1 base and V by 3 bases; bases with no gene match: 5. CDR1 and CDR2 (germline): SGHRS, YFSETQ. This CDR3 reads CASSSGGTGSYEQYF. The CDR3, as DNA: TGCGCCAGCAGCTCCGGCGGGACAGGGTCCTACGAGCAGTACTTC.

This clonotype was detected ten times or more. The chain has TRBV29-1 and TRBJ2-1, with TRBD2 as a possible D gene (6 bases). Deletions cut 7 bases from V and 8 bases from J, with 15 bases between. CDR3 length: 12 amino acids. In germline, CDR1 is SQVTM, CDR2 ANQGSEA. CDR3 coding DNA: TGCAGCGGGGGACTCTCTCGGCATGAGCAGTTCTTC. It translates to CSGGLSRHEQFF.

The sample holds many counts of this clonotype. V and J are TRBV7-3 and TRBJ2-1; the match to TRBD2 covers 7 bases. Trimming removed 4 bases from V and 6 bases from J; junction bases left unmatched: 3. This CDR3 has 13 amino acids. CDR1 is SGHTA, CDR2 FQGTGA, per germline. CDR3 sequence: CASSYGGSNEQFF. CDR3 DNA: TGTGCCAGCAGCTACGGGGGGTCCAATGAGCAGTTCTTC.

The V call is TRBV7-9, the J call TRBJ2-7; perhaps D is TRBD1 or TRBD2 (7 bases each). This CDR3 region has 13 residues. The V gene's germline CDR1 is SEHNR and CDR2 FQNEAQ (reference sequence). V lost 11 bases, J lost 7 bases, and 21 bases lay in between. This CDR3 is CAGGDSLKLEQYF. DNA for the CDR3: TGTGCCGGGGGGGACAGCCTGAAGTTAGAGCAGTACTTC. Full variable domain (missing parts from reference TRBV7-9 and TRBJ2-7): DTGVSQNPRHKITKRGQNVTFRCDPISEHNRLYWYRQTLGQGPEFLTYFQNEAQLEKSRLLSDRFSAERPKGSFSTLEIQRTEQGDSAMYLCAGGDSLKLEQYFGPGTRLTVT.